Shown below are 30 T cell receptor beta chains from a single sample sequenced in a study of T cell changes during pregnancy in multiple sclerosis. Libraries were prepared by immunoSEQ multiplex PCR; TCRdb keeps only in-frame clonotypes and omits some of them. The sample holds approximately 61,000 clones, under 95% seen once. Sample: peripheral blood, taken in the first trimester of pregnancy. Receptor source: a female donor in good health, enrolled as a control in a pregnancy study.

The chain recombines TRBV4-2 with TRBJ2-1; possibly TRBD1 for D (5 bases). The CDR3 is 15 residues long. Germline CDR1 reads LGHNA; CDR2 reads YNFKEQ. V gave up 0 bases and J gave up 9 bases, with 15 bases separating them. The CDR3 loop is CASSQELGPTIEQFF. CDR3 sequence (DNA): TGTGCCAGCAGCCAAGAGTTGGGGCCAACCATTGAGCAGTTCTTC.

The chain carries TRBV18 and TRBJ1-2; a weak D match, TRBD1 (5 bases). The length of the CDR3 is 15 residues. V gave up 6 bases and J gave up 4 bases, with 18 bases separating them. Germline CDR1 KGHSH, CDR2 LQKENI. CDR3 region: CASSPESGGSYGYTF. In DNA form, the CDR3 reads TGTGCCAGCTCCCCAGAATCCGGGGGGAGCTATGGCTACACCTTC. Full variable domain (remainder filled in from reference TRBV18 and TRBJ1-2): NAGVMQNPRHLVRRRGQEARLRCSPMKGHSHVYWYRQLPEEGLKFMVYLQKENIIDESGMPKERFSAEFPKEGPSILRIQQVVRGDSAAYFCASSPESGGSYGYTFGSGTRLTVV.

The chain couples TRBV4-3 to TRBJ2-3; 8 bases line up with TRBD1. Per germline, CDR1 LGHNA and CDR2 YSLEER. V dropped 4 bases and J dropped 0; count of bases not matched to a gene: 6. This CDR3 region has 16 residues. The CDR3 reads CASSLTTGGSTDTQYF. For the CDR3, the DNA is TGCGCCAGCAGCCTTACAACAGGGGGGAGCACAGATACGCAGTATTTT.

The J gene is TRBJ2-5, the V gene TRBV5-1; maybe TRBD1 (5 bases). The V gene lost 0 bases and the J gene lost 3 bases, with 6 bases spanning the gap. The length of the CDR3 is 13 residues. Per germline, CDR1 SGHRS and CDR2 YFSETQ. This CDR3 is CASSLVGEETQYF. In nucleotides, the CDR3 is TGCGCCAGCAGCTTGGTAGGGGAAGAGACCCAGTACTTC.

A single count supports this clone. V is TRBV14 and J is TRBJ1-6; D is possibly TRBD1 (5 bases). CDR1 is SGHDN and CDR2 is FVKESK in the germline V gene. Deletions cut 6 bases from V and 9 bases from J, with 15 bases between. This CDR3 spans 14 amino acids. The CDR3, as DNA: TGTGCCAGCAGTCTGAGCCAGGGAGGTTCACCCCTCCACTTT. Translated, it gives CASSLSQGGSPLHF.

This clone is a singleton in its sample. The V call is TRBV6-5, the J call TRBJ1-1; unclear D gene. The CDR3 spans 15 residues. V dropped 2 bases and J dropped 0 bases, with 10 bases sitting between them. From germline, CDR1 is MNHEY and CDR2 SVGAGI. CDR3 sequence: CASSYTTPVNTEAFF. Written as DNA, the CDR3 is TGTGCCAGCAGTTACACGACACCAGTGAACACTGAAGCTTTCTTT.

The V call is TRBV5-5, the J call TRBJ2-3, with 10 bases matching TRBD1. Germline V lookup: CDR1 SGHKS, CDR2 YYEKEE (reference sequence). The V segment lost 4 bases and the J segment 0 bases; nucleotides outside the gene matches: 5. This CDR3 spans 16 amino acids. CDR3 loop: CASSRTGGTSTDTQYF. CDR3 bases: TGTGCCAGCAGCCGGACAGGGGGTACTAGCACAGATACGCAGTATTTT.

V is TRBV5-1 and J is TRBJ1-2; maybe TRBD1 (6 bases). CDR3 length equals 13 residues. V lost 10 bases and J 2 bases, leaving 15 bases between the germline ends. Germline loops: CDR1 SGHRS, CDR2 YFSETQ. CDR3 loop: CASADQGNYGYTF. As DNA, the CDR3 is TGCGCCTCAGCAGACCAGGGGAACTATGGCTACACCTTC.

J is TRBJ1-6 and V is TRBV7-3; TRBD1 matches 8 bases. CDR3 length: 15 amino acids. V was clipped by 5 bases and J by 8 bases; unmatched bases: 8. CDR1 and CDR2 (germline): SGHTA, FQGTGA. The CDR3 loop is CASSDGTGVDSPLHF. The CDR3 DNA follows: TGTGCCAGCAGCGACGGGACAGGTGTAGATTCACCCCTCCACTTT.

In its sample, this clone was seen once. The V and J genes are TRBV18 and TRBJ2-5, with a possible D match to TRBD1 (6 bases). CDR3 length equals 15 residues. CDR1 is KGHSH and CDR2 is LQKENI in the germline V gene. Trimming removed 0 bases from V and 2 bases from J, with 10 bases in between. This CDR3 reads CASSPPQGRQETQYF. CDR3 coding DNA: TGTGCCAGCTCACCACCTCAGGGGCGTCAAGAGACCCAGTACTTC. Full variable domain (missing parts from reference TRBV18 and TRBJ2-5): NAGVMQNPRHLVRRRGQEARLRCSPMKGHSHVYWYRQLPEEGLKFMVYLQKENIIDESGMPKERFSAEFPKEGPSILRIQQVVRGDSAAYFCASSPPQGRQETQYFGPGTRLLVL.

This chain joins TRBV7-3 and TRBJ1-1; possible D gene TRBD1, 5 bases. The germline CDR1 and CDR2 sequences are SGHTA and FQGTGA. The V end lost 4 bases, the J end lost 7 bases, and 13 bases lay between the germline ends. CDR3 length: 13 residues. This chain's CDR3 is CASSSNHGGEAFF. The CDR3 DNA follows: TGTGCCAGCAGCTCCAACCACGGGGGTGAAGCTTTCTTT. The complete variable domain, with remaining parts taken from reference TRBV7-3 and TRBJ1-1, reads GAGVSQTPSNKVTEKGKYVELRCDPISGHTALYWYRQSLGQGPEFLIYFQGTGAADDSGLPNDRFFAVRPEGSVSTLKIQRTERGDSAVYLCASSSNHGGEAFFGQGTRLTVV.

The chain has TRBV4-1 and TRBJ2-7; TRBD2 aligns across 9 bases. Trimming removed 0 bases from V and 1 base from J; junction bases left unmatched: 4. This CDR3 is built from 16 residues. Germline values: CDR1 MGHRA, CDR2 YSYEKL. CDR3: CASSQDPLAGSYEQYF. DNA of the CDR3: TGCGCCAGCAGCCAAGATCCGCTAGCGGGATCCTACGAGCAGTACTTC.

The rearrangement joins TRBV28 to TRBJ1-1; TRBD1 matches at 7 bases. V dropped 4 bases and J dropped 12; count of bases not matched to a gene: 14. Per germline, CDR1 MDHEN and CDR2 SYDVKM. The CDR3 contains 14 residues. This chain's CDR3 is CASSSSLNRGWSFF. In nucleotides, the CDR3 is TGTGCCAGCAGTTCAAGCCTTAACAGGGGATGGTCTTTCTTT.

The gene calls are TRBV19 and TRBJ2-7, with 8 bases lining up with TRBD1. Germline CDR1 reads LNHDA; CDR2 reads SQIVND (reference sequence). V shed 8 bases, J shed 5 bases, and the junction held 2 bases outside the gene matches. The CDR3 has 11 residues. The DNA of the CDR3 is TGTGCCAGTGGACAGGGCAACGAGCAGTACTTC. Amino acid sequence: CASGQGNEQYF.

The V gene is TRBV6-5, the J gene TRBJ2-5, with 9 bases aligning to TRBD2. The CDR3 is 13 residues long. V lost 7 bases to trimming and J lost 3 bases; unmatched junction nucleotides: 3. CDR1 and CDR2 from the germline V gene are MNHEY and SVGAGI. CDR3: CASNIAGEETQYF. The CDR3 DNA is TGTGCCAGCAATATAGCGGGAGAAGAGACCCAGTACTTC.

V usage is TRBV5-6 and J usage is TRBJ1-5, with 9 bases lining up with TRBD1. The V and J ends lost 4 bases and 6 bases, in that order; junction bases with no gene match: 14. The CDR3 loop spans 17 amino acids. CDR1 is SGHDT and CDR2 is YYEEEE in the germline V gene. CDR3 protein: CASSLRVTGGYSQPQHF. In DNA, the CDR3 is TGTGCCAGCAGCCTTAGAGTGACAGGGGGATATAGTCAGCCCCAGCATTTT.

This clone was counted a few times. The V and J genes are TRBV7-2 and TRBJ1-1; D uncertain. CDR3 size: 14 residues. Trimming took 3 bases from V and 1 from J, leaving 9 bases between them. CDR1 SGHTA and CDR2 FQGNSA come from the germline V gene. CDR3 loop: CASSLLRWNTEAFF. The CDR3 nucleotides are TGTGCCAGCAGCTTGTTGAGGTGGAACACTGAAGCTTTCTTT.

The rearrangement joins TRBV6-6 to TRBJ2-7; 9 bases map to TRBD1. The CDR3 length is 16 residues. Trimming removed 8 bases from V and 5 bases from J; junction bases left unmatched: 16. CDR1 is MNHNY and CDR2 is SVGAGI in the germline V gene (reference sequence). CDR3 sequence reads: CASAKFTGTGLDEQYF. CDR3 sequence (DNA): TGTGCCAGCGCCAAGTTTACCGGGACAGGGCTCGACGAGCAGTACTTC.

The chain links TRBV4-2 to TRBJ2-7; the D gene is possibly TRBD2 (6 bases). V shed 3 bases and J shed 5 bases, with 11 bases lying between them. In germline, CDR1 is LGHNA, CDR2 YNFKEQ. This CDR3 is built from 13 residues. CDR3 nucleotides: TGTGCCAGCAGCCAGCTACTAGCCCACGAGCAGTACTTC. Translation: CASSQLLAHEQYF.

The J gene is TRBJ2-1, the V gene TRBV7-8, with D possibly TRBD1 on 6 matching bases. Trimming cost V 5 bases and J 3 bases, with 11 bases left between them. Germline loops: CDR1 SGHVS, CDR2 FQNEAQ. The CDR3 covers 14 residues. In DNA form, the CDR3 reads TGTGCCAGCAGCGGACAGCGAATCTACAATGAGCAGTTCTTC. Translating it yields CASSGQRIYNEQFF.

V is TRBV7-9 and J is TRBJ1-3, with D uncertain. V was clipped by 1 base and J by 1 base, with 5 bases between them. Germline lookup yields CDR1 SEHNR and CDR2 FQNEAQ (reference sequence). The CDR3 runs 14 residues. The CDR3 coding sequence is TGTGCCAGCAGCTTAGGAGTATCTGGAAACACCATATATTTT. The encoded protein is CASSLGVSGNTIYF.

As to this clone: The sample contains more than one DNA sequence encoding this CDR3. The chain carries TRBV28 and TRBJ2-5, with 10 bases lining up with TRBD2. The germline V gene encodes CDR1 MDHEN and CDR2 SYDVKM. After removal of 5 bases from V and 3 bases from J, the junction contained 6 bases not matched to a gene. The CDR3 consists of 15 residues. DNA for the CDR3: TGTGCCAGCAGTCGAGCGGGAGGGCCGGAAGAGACCCAGTACTTC. It is translated as CASSRAGGPEETQYF.

There are a few counts of this clone. The chain links TRBV27 to TRBJ1-5, with D unclear. Germline CDR1 and CDR2: MNHEY and SMNVEV (reference sequence). The CDR3 sequence is 15 residues long. The V end lost 6 bases, the J end lost 0 bases, and 12 bases lay between the germline ends. The CDR3 DNA follows: TGTGCCAGCAGAGAACTCTACTATAGCAATCAGCCCCAGCATTTT. This encodes CASRELYYSNQPQHF.

The CDR3 sequence: CASSLSGAANYGYTF. In DNA form, the CDR3 reads TGTGCCAGCAGTTTATCGGGGGCAGCTAACTATGGCTACACCTTC. The chain is built from TRBV27 and TRBJ1-2; tentatively, D is TRBD1 (6 bases). The V and J ends lost 0 bases and 0 bases respectively, with 8 bases between them. Germline V gene sequence: CDR1 MNHEY, CDR2 SMNVEV (reference sequence). This CDR3 is 15 amino acids long.

V is TRBV20-1 and J is TRBJ2-3; D is possibly TRBD2 (5 bases). Germline assignment: CDR1 DFQATT and CDR2 SNEGSKA (reference sequence). This CDR3 contains 11 residues. Trimming stripped 6 bases from V and 10 bases from J, with 14 bases between. Written as DNA, the CDR3 is TGCAGTGCACTTTACCGGGGTGCGCAGTATTTT. Translated: CSALYRGAQYF.

V gene TRBV28 combines with J gene TRBJ1-5; D gene unclear. The CDR3 is 15 amino acids. Germline V gives CDR1 MDHEN, CDR2 SYDVKM. V was clipped by 2 bases and J by 2 bases, with 10 bases between them. CDR3 sequence reads: CASSLGRQGNQPQHF. The CDR3 region has the DNA TGTGCCAGCAGTTTAGGGCGACAAGGCAATCAGCCCCAGCATTTT.

The table lists this clone with many counts. This chain connects TRBV7-2 to TRBJ2-1, with 12 bases fitting TRBD2. CDR1 is SGHTA and CDR2 is FQGNSA in the germline V gene. There are 16 residues in the CDR3. The J segment lost 6 bases and the V segment lost 5 bases, leaving 8 bases of the junction unmatched. CDR3 bases: TGTGCCAGCAGCCCGCAGCTAGCGGGGGGGATCAATGAGCAGTTCTTC. Translation gives CASSPQLAGGINEQFF.

The CDR3 DNA reads TGTGCCAGCAGTTTACCCGGGACTTATTCTACCGAGCAGTACTTC. Translation gives CASSLPGTYSTEQYF. V usage is TRBV28 and J usage is TRBJ2-7, with D perhaps matching TRBD2 (6 bases). The CDR3 covers 15 residues. CDR1 is MDHEN and CDR2 is SYDVKM in the germline V gene. V was shortened by 2 bases and J by 6 bases, with 17 bases between the two germline ends.

J is TRBJ1-4 and V is TRBV14; 8 nucleotides line up with TRBD1. Germline-derived CDR1 and CDR2 are SGHDN and FVKESK. The CDR3 loop spans 15 amino acids. Trimming cost V 1 base and J 4 bases; bases outside gene matches: 2. CDR3 amino acids: CASSQATGGNEKLFF. CDR3 nucleotide sequence: TGTGCCAGCAGCCAAGCAACAGGGGGTAATGAAAAACTGTTTTTT.

The chain combines TRBV9 with TRBJ1-3, with 7 positions matching TRBD1. J was trimmed by 7 bases and V by 4 bases; bases with no gene match: 20. This CDR3 has 18 amino acids. The germline V gene encodes CDR1 SGDLS and CDR2 YYNGEE. CDR3 sequence (DNA): TGTGCCAGCAGCCGTGAAAGGGGAGACAGGGTCCGAGCGAACACCATATATTTT. It specifies CASSRERGDRVRANTIYF.